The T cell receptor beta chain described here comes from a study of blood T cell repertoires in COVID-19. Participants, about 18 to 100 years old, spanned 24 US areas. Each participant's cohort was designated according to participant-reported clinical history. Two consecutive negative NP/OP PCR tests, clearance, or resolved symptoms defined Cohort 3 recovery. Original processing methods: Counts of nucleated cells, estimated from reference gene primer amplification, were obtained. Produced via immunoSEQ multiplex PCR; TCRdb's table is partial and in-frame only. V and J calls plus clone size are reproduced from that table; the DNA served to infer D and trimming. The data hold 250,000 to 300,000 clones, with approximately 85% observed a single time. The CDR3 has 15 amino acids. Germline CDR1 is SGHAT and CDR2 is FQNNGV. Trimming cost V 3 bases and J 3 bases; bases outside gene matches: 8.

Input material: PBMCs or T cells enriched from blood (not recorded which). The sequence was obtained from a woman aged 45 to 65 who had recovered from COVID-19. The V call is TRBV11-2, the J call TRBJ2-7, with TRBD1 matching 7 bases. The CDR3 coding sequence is TGTGCCAGCAGCTTTGATACAGGGGCTTACTACGAGCAGTACTTC. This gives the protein CASSFDTGAYYEQYF.